The 25 T cell receptor beta chains reported below all come from one sample, sequenced in a study of blood T cells in healthy people across ages. A second PCR of roughly 6 to 12 cycles used a sample-barcoded 5' primer and a J-beta primer mix. One entry per CDR3 protein, called by TCRdb with MiXCR from the 5' RACE reads. The profile shows 550,000 to 750,000 distinct CDR3 sequences, around 21% of them singletons. The sample was blood. The receptors stem from a man between 65 and 85 years old in good health.

The genes are TRBV15 and TRBJ2-2; 9 bases align to TRBD1. CDR1 and CDR2 (germline): LNHNV, YYDKDF (reference sequence). J was trimmed by 7 bases and V by 0 bases; bases with no gene match: 12. This CDR3 region has 18 residues. The CDR3 DNA sequence: TGTGCCACCAGCAGAGACCCTCCAAGGACAGGGGAGATCGGGGAGCTGTTTTTT. Amino acids: CATSRDPPRTGEIGELFF.

This clonotype was detected a few times. The chain carries TRBV20-1 and TRBJ2-3, with D perhaps TRBD2 (5 bases). V dropped 0 bases and J dropped 2 bases, with 12 bases sitting between them. This CDR3 region has 15 residues. Germline V gene sequence: CDR1 DFQATT, CDR2 SNEGSKA (reference sequence). The CDR3 DNA reads TGCAGTGCTAGAGATCCGGGAAGCTACACAGATACGCAGTATTTT. Protein: CSARDPGSYTDTQYF.

The chain joins TRBV6-6 to TRBJ2-3; 11 nucleotides match TRBD2. V shed 2 bases and J 6 bases; nucleotides not matched to a gene: 7. Germline CDR1 is MNHNY and CDR2 is SVGAGI (reference sequence). The CDR3 sequence is 16 residues long. The CDR3 DNA sequence: TGTGCCAGCAGTTACCCAGTAGCGGGAGGGCCTGATACGCAGTATTTT. The encoded protein is CASSYPVAGGPDTQYF.

The chain employs TRBV19 and TRBJ2-7; TRBD1 matches 9 bases. Looked up from germline, CDR1 is LNHDA and CDR2 is SQIVND (reference sequence). J gave up 4 bases and V 2 bases, and 12 bases lay outside the gene matches. The CDR3 totals 17 residues. This CDR3 is CASSISLTGTGSYEQYF. The CDR3 DNA sequence: TGTGCCAGTAGTATATCCCTCACCGGGACAGGGTCATACGAGCAGTACTTC.

This chain joins TRBV20-1 and TRBJ2-7; 7 bases match TRBD2. In germline, CDR1 is DFQATT, CDR2 SNEGSKA (reference sequence). Trimming cost V 6 bases and J 4 bases; bases outside gene matches: 12. This CDR3 spans 14 amino acids. CDR3 coding DNA: TGCAGTGCCTCAACACTAGCGCGGAGTTACGAGCAGTACTTC. Protein product: CSASTLARSYEQYF.

This clonotype was seen only a few times. The chain is built from TRBV29-1 and TRBJ2-4; 8 positions match TRBD1. The V segment lost 6 bases and the J segment 1 base; nucleotides outside the gene matches: 11. The CDR3 is 16 amino acids. Germline lookup yields CDR1 SQVTM and CDR2 ANQGSEA. CDR3 nucleotides: TGCAGCGTCGAGGGCAGGGGGCAACGGGCCAAAAACATTCAGTACTTC. Translated, it gives CSVEGRGQRAKNIQYF.

This clonotype has just a few counts. The genes are TRBV20-1 and TRBJ2-1; a possible D gene is TRBD2 (6 bases). This CDR3 is built from 13 residues. Per the germline V gene, CDR1 is DFQATT and CDR2 is SNEGSKA (reference sequence). With 2 bases removed from V and 13 bases from J, the gap between germline ends came to 18 bases. The CDR3 here is CSARRLGGLSQFF. As DNA, the CDR3 is TGCAGTGCTAGAAGGCTAGGAGGGTTATCACAGTTCTTC.

The gene calls are TRBV29-1 and TRBJ1-1; the D gene is possibly TRBD1 (6 bases). The CDR3 runs 16 residues. V lost 4 bases to trimming and J lost 0 bases, with 18 bases between them. Germline V gene sequence: CDR1 SQVTM, CDR2 ANQGSEA. CDR3 region: CSVGRFGGDMNTEAFF. The CDR3, as DNA: TGCAGCGTTGGTCGTTTTGGGGGCGACATGAACACTGAAGCTTTCTTT. Full variable domain (rest looked up from reference TRBV29-1 and TRBJ1-1): SAVISQKPSRDICQRGTSLTIQCQVDSQVTMMFWYRQQPGQSLTLIATANQGSEATYESGFVIDKFPISRPNLTFSTLTVSNMSPEDSSIYLCSVGRFGGDMNTEAFFGQGTRLTVV.

The CDR3 protein is CSASVSTRVPYEKLFF. CDR3 DNA sequence: TGCAGTGCTAGTGTCTCTACCAGGGTCCCGTATGAAAAACTGTTTTTT. The V call is TRBV20-1, the J call TRBJ1-4, with D maybe TRBD1 (5 bases). The CDR3 runs to 16 residues. Germline-derived CDR1 and CDR2 are DFQATT and SNEGSKA (reference sequence). Trimming left V 3 bases short and J 6 bases short, with 20 bases between.

This clonotype was picked up a small number of times. The V and J genes are TRBV20-1 and TRBJ2-1; D unresolved. The germline V gene has CDR1 DFQATT and CDR2 SNEGSKA (reference sequence). CDR3 size: 12 residues. V was pared by 3 bases and J by 8 bases, with 11 bases between. In DNA form, the CDR3 reads TGCAGTGCTAGGGCGGCCGTCGATGAGCAGTTCTTC. As protein: CSARAAVDEQFF.

V usage is TRBV4-2 and J usage is TRBJ2-1, with 9 bases fitting TRBD2. The germline V gene encodes CDR1 LGHNA and CDR2 YNFKEQ. With V trimmed by 0 bases and J by 1 base, 7 bases remained unmatched. CDR3 length: 18 residues. The CDR3 sequence: CASSQDVAAGGSYNEQFF. DNA for the CDR3: TGTGCCAGCAGCCAAGATGTCGCGGCGGGAGGGTCCTACAATGAGCAGTTCTTC.

This clonotype was picked up one time. The conserved closing phenylalanine or tryptophan is absent in this CDR3, likely reflecting a read error. The DNA is left out, because the CDR3 cannot be placed on it with certainty; the CDR3 is given as TCRdb lists it. V gene TRBV27 combines with J gene TRBJ2-1; TRBD1 is taken as the D call from the table, unchecked against the DNA. Germline CDR1 and CDR2: MNHEY and SMNVEV (reference sequence). The CDR3 sequence runs 13 residues, both termini included. The CDR3: CASSQTPTGFWFL.

This clonotype was seen only a few times. In DNA form, the CDR3 reads TGCAGTGCCAAGCCGCAGTACCAAGAGACCCAGTACTTC. Protein product: CSAKPQYQETQYF. V gene TRBV20-1 combines with J gene TRBJ2-5; D is uncertain. The CDR3 consists of 13 residues. Trimming stripped 6 bases from V and 0 bases from J, with 11 bases between. Germline loops: CDR1 DFQATT, CDR2 SNEGSKA (reference sequence).

The CDR3 DNA sequence: TGTGCCAGCAGTTTATTCGGTGGCAAAAACATTCAGTACTTC. It yields the protein CASSLFGGKNIQYF. This rearrangement joins TRBV28 to TRBJ2-4; D remains unclear. CDR1 is MDHEN and CDR2 is SYDVKM in the germline V gene. Deletions cut 1 base from V and 3 bases from J, with 7 bases between. The CDR3 has 14 amino acids.

The chain uses TRBV7-9 and TRBJ1-2; D is possibly TRBD1 (5 bases). Germline-derived CDR1 and CDR2 are SEHNR and FQNEAQ (reference sequence). Trimming removed 5 bases from V and 2 bases from J, with 12 bases in between. This CDR3 is 14 amino acids long. The CDR3 nucleotides are TGTGCCAGCAGCACCGGGGGGGACAACTATGGCTACACCTTC. Its translation: CASSTGGDNYGYTF.

This clonotype was detected many times. The J gene is TRBJ2-1, the V gene TRBV5-1, with 8 bases fitting TRBD1. V trimming: 4 bases; J trimming: 7 bases; junction bases outside the gene matches: 13. Germline CDR1 is SGHRS and CDR2 is YFSETQ. This CDR3 spans 16 amino acids. CDR3 bases: TGCGCCAGCAGCCCAGGACAGGGTAGGATGTGGAATGAGCAGTTCTTC. Translating gives CASSPGQGRMWNEQFF.

The chain is built from TRBV12-3 or TRBV12-4 and TRBJ2-1; 8 bases are shared with TRBD2. Trimming cost V 6 bases and J 0 bases; bases outside gene matches: 16. CDR3 length equals 19 residues. CDR3 nucleotides: TGTGCCAGCAGCAACGGACTAGCCACGATGCTAGTCTCCTACAATGAGCAGTTCTTC. Its protein is CASSNGLATMLVSYNEQFF.

The J gene is TRBJ2-5, the V gene TRBV4-1; D gene ambiguous. V was trimmed by 1 base and J by 1 base, leaving 10 bases between them. Germline V gives CDR1 MGHRA, CDR2 YSYEKL. This CDR3 contains 15 residues. CDR3 region: CASSQVRQPQETQYF. The CDR3 nucleotides are TGCGCCAGCAGCCAAGTACGGCAGCCCCAAGAGACCCAGTACTTC.

The chain recombines TRBV27 with TRBJ2-1; 7 nucleotides line up with TRBD2. V shed 0 bases, J shed 2 bases, and the junction held 4 bases outside the gene matches. CDR3 length equals 16 residues. Germline V gene sequence: CDR1 MNHEY, CDR2 SMNVEV (reference sequence). The CDR3 region is CASSLSGRPPYNEQFF. Written as DNA, the CDR3 is TGTGCCAGCAGTTTATCCGGGAGGCCGCCCTACAATGAGCAGTTCTTC.

In its sample, this clonotype was seen many times. The rearrangement joins TRBV7-2 to TRBJ2-1, with 10 bases lining up with TRBD2. The CDR3 loop spans 16 amino acids. J gave up 3 bases and V 6 bases, and 8 bases lay outside the gene matches. CDR1 SGHTA and CDR2 FQGNSA come from the germline V gene. The CDR3 loop is CASSPLAGVIYNEQFF. In DNA form, the CDR3 reads TGTGCCAGCAGTCCTCTAGCGGGAGTAATCTACAATGAGCAGTTCTTC.

V and J are TRBV7-9 and TRBJ2-5; 13 bases map to TRBD2. The end of the DNA is better explained by TRBJ2-1, so the J call may be wrong. The CDR3 covers 17 residues. In germline, CDR1 is SEHNR, CDR2 FQNEAQ (reference sequence). The CDR3 reads CASSSLIGLAGVREQFF. CDR3 DNA sequence: TGTGCCAGCAGCTCACTGATAGGACTAGCGGGAGTTCGTGAGCAGTTCTTC.

This clonotype was seen at least ten times. The V call is TRBV9, the J call TRBJ2-3, with 10 bases lining up with TRBD1. Trimming cost V 4 bases and J 1 base; bases outside gene matches: 6. The CDR3 has 16 residues. Germline values: CDR1 SGDLS, CDR2 YYNGEE. The CDR3 loop reads CASSRAGQGRTDTQYF. In DNA, the CDR3 is TGTGCCAGCAGCCGTGCGGGACAGGGGCGCACAGATACGCAGTATTTT.

V is TRBV5-1 and J is TRBJ2-2, with D possibly matching TRBD2 (5 bases). Germline CDR1 is SGHRS and CDR2 is YFSETQ. The CDR3 has 15 residues. V was clipped by 2 bases and J by 5 bases, with 13 bases between them. DNA of the CDR3: TGCGCCAGCAGCTTCAGCCGGGAACCGACCGGGGAGCTGTTTTTT. Its protein product is CASSFSREPTGELFF.

V and J are TRBV20-1 and TRBJ1-1; D gene unclear. Germline CDR1 DFQATT, CDR2 SNEGSKA (reference sequence). V was trimmed by 5 bases and J by 1 base, leaving 11 bases between them. This CDR3 has 13 amino acids. CDR3 region: CSASGDTNTEAFF. The CDR3, as DNA: TGCAGTGCTTCGGGAGATACGAACACTGAAGCTTTCTTT.

The count of this clonotype is one. The chain has TRBV25-1 and TRBJ2-7; the D is unclear. This CDR3 spans 14 amino acids. CDR1 MGHDK and CDR2 SYGVNS come from the germline V gene. V was pared by 2 bases and J by 2 bases, with 10 bases between. CDR3 DNA: TGTGCCAGCAGTGAACAGGAATTCCCCTACGAGCAGTACTTC. Translation: CASSEQEFPYEQYF.